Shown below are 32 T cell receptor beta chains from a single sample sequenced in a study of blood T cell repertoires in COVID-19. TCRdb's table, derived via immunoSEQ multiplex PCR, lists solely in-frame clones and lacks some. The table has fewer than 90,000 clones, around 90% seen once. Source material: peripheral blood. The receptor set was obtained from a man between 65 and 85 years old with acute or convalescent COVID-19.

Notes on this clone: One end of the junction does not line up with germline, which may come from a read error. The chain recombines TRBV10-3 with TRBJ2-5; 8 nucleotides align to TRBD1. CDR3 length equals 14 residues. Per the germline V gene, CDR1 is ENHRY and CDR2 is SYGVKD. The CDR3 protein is CATTTGVGQESQYF. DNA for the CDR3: TGTGCCACCACGACAGGGGTTGGCCAAGAGTCCCAGTACTTC.

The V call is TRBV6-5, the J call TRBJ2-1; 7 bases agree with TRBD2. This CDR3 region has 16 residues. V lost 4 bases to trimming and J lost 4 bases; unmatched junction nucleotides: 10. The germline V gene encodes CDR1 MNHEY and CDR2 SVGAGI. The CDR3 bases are TGTGCCAGCAGTTCCCTAGCGGCCGGGATTTACAATGAGCAGTTCTTC. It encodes CASSSLAAGIYNEQFF.

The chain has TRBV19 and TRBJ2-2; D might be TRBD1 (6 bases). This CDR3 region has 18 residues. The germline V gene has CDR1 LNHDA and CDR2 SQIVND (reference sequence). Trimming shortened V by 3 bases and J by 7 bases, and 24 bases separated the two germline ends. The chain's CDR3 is CASSMGLGGHRRIGELFF. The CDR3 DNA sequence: TGTGCCAGTAGTATGGGATTAGGGGGACACCGGAGGATCGGGGAGCTGTTTTTT.

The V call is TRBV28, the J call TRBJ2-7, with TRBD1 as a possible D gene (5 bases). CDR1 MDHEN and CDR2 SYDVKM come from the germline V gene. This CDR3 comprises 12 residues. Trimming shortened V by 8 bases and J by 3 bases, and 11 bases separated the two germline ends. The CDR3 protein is CASSTDLYEQYF. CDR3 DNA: TGTGCCAGCTCGACAGACCTCTACGAGCAGTACTTC.

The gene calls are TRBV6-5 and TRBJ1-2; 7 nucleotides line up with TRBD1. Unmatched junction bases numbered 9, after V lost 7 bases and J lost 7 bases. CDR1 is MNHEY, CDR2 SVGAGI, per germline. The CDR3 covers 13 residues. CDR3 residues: CASMQGVSGGYTF. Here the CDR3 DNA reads TGTGCCAGCATGCAGGGGGTTTCGGGTGGCTACACCTTC.

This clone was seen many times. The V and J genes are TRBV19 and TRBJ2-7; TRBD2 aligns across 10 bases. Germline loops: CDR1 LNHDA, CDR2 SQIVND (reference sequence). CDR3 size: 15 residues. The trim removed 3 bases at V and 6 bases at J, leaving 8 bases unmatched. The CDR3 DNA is TGTGCCAGTAGTATTACGGCTAGCGGGAGCAGCGAGCAGTACTTC. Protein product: CASSITASGSSEQYF. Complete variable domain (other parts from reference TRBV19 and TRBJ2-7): DGGITQSPKYLFRKEGQNVTLSCEQNLNHDAMYWYRQDPGQGLRLIYYSQIVNDFQKGDIAEGYSVSREKKESFPLTVTSAQKNPTAFYLCASSITASGSSEQYFGPGTRLTVT.

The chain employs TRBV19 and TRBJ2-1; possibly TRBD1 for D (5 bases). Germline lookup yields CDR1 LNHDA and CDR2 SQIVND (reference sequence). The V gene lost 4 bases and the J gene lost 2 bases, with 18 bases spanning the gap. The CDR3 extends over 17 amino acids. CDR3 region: CASSNPKGGAPYNEQFF. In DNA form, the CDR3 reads TGTGCCAGTAGTAATCCGAAGGGTGGGGCGCCCTACAATGAGCAGTTCTTC.

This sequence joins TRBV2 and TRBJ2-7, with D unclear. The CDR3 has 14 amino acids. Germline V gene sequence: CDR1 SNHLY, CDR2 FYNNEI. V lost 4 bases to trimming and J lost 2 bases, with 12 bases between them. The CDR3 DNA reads TGTGCCAGCAGTGCAACTGCTAAGACCTACGAGCAGTACTTC. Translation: CASSATAKTYEQYF.

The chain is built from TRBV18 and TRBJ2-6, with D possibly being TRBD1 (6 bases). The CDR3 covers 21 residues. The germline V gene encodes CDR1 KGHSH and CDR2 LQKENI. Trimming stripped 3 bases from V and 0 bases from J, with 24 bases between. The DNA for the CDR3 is TGTGCCAGCTCACCCCAACTGACCCCGGGACACGGGCCCTCTGGGGCCAACGTCCTGACTTTC. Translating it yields CASSPQLTPGHGPSGANVLTF.

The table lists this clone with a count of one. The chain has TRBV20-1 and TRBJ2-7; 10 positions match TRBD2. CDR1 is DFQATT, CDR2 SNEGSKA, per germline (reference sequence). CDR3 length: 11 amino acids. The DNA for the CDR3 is TGCAGTGCTAGAGACCCTAGCGGGAGTGTGGTC. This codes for CSARDPSGSVV.

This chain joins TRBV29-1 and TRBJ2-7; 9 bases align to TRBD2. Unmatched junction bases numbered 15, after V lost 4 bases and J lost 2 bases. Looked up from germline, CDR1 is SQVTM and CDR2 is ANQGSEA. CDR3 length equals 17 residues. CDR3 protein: CSVVWLLAGQRTYEQYF. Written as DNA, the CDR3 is TGCAGCGTTGTGTGGTTGCTAGCGGGACAACGTACCTACGAGCAGTACTTC.

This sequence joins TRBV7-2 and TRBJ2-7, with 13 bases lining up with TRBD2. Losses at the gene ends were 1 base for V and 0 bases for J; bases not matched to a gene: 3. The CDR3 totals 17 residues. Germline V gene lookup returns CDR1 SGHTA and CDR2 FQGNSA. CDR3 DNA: TGTGCCAGCAGCTTAGGGGGGACTAGCGGGGCCTCCTACGAGCAGTACTTC. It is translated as CASSLGGTSGASYEQYF.

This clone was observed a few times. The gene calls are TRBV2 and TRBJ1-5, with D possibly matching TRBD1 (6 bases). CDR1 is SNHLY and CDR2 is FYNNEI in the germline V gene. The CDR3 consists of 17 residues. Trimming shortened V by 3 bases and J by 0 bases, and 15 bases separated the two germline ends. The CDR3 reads CASSEILQGYSNQPQHF. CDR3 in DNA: TGTGCCAGCAGTGAGATCCTTCAGGGGTATAGCAATCAGCCCCAGCATTTT.

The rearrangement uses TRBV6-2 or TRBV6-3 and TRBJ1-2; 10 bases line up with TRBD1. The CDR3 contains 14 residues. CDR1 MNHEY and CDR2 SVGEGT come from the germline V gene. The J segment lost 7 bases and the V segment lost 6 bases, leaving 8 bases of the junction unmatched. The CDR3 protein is CASSRQGAESGYTF. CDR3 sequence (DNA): TGTGCCAGCAGCCGACAGGGGGCTGAATCTGGCTACACCTTC.

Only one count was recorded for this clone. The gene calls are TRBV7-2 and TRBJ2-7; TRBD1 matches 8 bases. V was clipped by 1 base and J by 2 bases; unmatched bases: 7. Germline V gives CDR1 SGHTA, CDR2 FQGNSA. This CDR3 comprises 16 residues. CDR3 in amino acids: CASSLVGTGDTYEQYF. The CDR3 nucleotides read TGTGCCAGCAGCTTAGTTGGGACAGGAGACACCTACGAGCAGTACTTC.

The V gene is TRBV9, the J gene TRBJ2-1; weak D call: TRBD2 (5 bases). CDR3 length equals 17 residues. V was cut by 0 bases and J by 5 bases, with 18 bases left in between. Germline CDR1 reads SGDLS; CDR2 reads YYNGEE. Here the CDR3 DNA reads TGTGCCAGCAGCGTAGAAGTGACTACCACCGCCCACAATGAGCAGTTCTTC. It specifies CASSVEVTTTAHNEQFF.

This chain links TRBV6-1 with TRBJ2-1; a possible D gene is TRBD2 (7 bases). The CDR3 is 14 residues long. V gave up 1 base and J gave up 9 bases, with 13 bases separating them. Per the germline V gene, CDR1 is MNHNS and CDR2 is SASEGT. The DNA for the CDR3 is TGTGCCAGCAGTGAAGTCTATAGGGGGGGTGAGCAGTTCTTC. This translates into CASSEVYRGGEQFF.

The CDR3 DNA is TGCGCCAGCAGCTTGGACTCTGACTATGGCTACACCTTC. Its protein is CASSLDSDYGYTF. The chain couples TRBV5-1 to TRBJ1-2, with D uncertain. CDR1 and CDR2 from the germline V gene are SGHRS and YFSETQ. This CDR3 has 13 amino acids. Trimming removed 0 bases from V and 3 bases from J, with 6 bases in between.

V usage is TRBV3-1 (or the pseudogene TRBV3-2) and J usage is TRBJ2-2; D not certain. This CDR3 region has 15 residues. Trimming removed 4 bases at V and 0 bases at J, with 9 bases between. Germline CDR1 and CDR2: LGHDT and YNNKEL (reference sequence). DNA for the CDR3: TGTGCCAGCAGCCCCCAACAGCCGAACACCGGGGAGCTGTTTTTT. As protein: CASSPQQPNTGELFF.

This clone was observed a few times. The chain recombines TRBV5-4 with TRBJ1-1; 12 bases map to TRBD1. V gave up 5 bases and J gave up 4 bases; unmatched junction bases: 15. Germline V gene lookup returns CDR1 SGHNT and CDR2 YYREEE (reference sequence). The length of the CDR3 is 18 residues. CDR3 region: CASSSHRDRGRFGTEAFF. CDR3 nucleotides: TGTGCCAGCAGTTCTCACCGGGACAGGGGGCGATTTGGCACTGAAGCTTTCTTT.

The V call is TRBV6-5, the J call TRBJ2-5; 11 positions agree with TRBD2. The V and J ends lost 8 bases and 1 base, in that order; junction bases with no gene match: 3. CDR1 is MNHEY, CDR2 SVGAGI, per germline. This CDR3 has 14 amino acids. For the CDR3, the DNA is TGTGCCAGCCGACTAGCGGGGTTCCAAGAGACCCAGTACTTC. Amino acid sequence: CASRLAGFQETQYF.

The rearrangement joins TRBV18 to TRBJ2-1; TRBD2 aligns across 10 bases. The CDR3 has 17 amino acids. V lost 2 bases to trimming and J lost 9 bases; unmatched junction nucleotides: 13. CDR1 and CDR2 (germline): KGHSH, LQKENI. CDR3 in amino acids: CASSPGFSGRAPSEQFF. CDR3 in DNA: TGTGCCAGCTCACCAGGATTCAGCGGGAGGGCCCCAAGTGAGCAGTTCTTC.

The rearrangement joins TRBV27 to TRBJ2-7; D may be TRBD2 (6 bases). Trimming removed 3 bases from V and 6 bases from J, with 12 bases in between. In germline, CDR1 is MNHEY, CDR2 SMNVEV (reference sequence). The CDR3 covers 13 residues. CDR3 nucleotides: TGTGCCAGCAGTTTTGCGGGGCCCGGCGAGCAGTACTTC. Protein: CASSFAGPGEQYF.

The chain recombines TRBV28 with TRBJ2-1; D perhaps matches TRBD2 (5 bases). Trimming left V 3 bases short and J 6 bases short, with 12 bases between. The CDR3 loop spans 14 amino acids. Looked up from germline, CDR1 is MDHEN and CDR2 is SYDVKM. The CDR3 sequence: CASSFEGRFNEQFF. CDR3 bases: TGTGCCAGCAGTTTTGAGGGCCGGTTCAATGAGCAGTTCTTC.

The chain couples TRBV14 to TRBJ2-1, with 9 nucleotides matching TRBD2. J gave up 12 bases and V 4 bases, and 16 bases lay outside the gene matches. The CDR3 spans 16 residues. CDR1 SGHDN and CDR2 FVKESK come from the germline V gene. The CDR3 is CASSPIEFSGRGGQFF. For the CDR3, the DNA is TGTGCCAGCAGCCCGATAGAATTTAGCGGGAGAGGGGGGCAGTTCTTC.

The CDR3 bases are TGTGCCAGTAGTCATCCCTGGACGGGATCCTATGGCTACACCTTC. This encodes CASSHPWTGSYGYTF. This chain connects TRBV19 to TRBJ1-2; D is ambiguous. Trimming shortened V by 5 bases and J by 4 bases, and 17 bases separated the two germline ends. Germline V CDR1 and CDR2: LNHDA, SQIVND (reference sequence). CDR3 length: 15 residues.

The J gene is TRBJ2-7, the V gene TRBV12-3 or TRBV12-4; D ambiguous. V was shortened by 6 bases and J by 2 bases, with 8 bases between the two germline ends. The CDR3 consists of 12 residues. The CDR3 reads CASSRTAYEQYF. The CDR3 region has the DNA TGTGCCAGCAGCCGCACTGCCTACGAGCAGTACTTC.

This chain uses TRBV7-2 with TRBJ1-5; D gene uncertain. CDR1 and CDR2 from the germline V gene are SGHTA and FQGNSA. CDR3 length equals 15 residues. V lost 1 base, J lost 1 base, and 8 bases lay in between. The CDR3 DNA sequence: TGTGCCAGCAGCTTAGATTCTATAAGCAATCAGCCCCAGCATTTT. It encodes CASSLDSISNQPQHF. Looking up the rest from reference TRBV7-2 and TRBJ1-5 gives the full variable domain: GAGVSQSPSNKVTEKGKDVELRCDPISGHTALYWYRQSLGQGLEFLIYFQGNSAPDKSGLPSDRFSAERTGGSVSTLTIQRTQQEDSAVYLCASSLDSISNQPQHFGDGTRLSIL.

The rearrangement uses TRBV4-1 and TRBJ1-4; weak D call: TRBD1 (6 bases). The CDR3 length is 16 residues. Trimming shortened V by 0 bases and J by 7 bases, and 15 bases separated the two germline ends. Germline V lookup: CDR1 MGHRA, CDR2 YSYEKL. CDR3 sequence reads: CASSQDSRAGAEKLFF. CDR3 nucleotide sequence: TGCGCCAGCAGCCAAGATAGCAGGGCAGGGGCTGAAAAACTGTTTTTT.

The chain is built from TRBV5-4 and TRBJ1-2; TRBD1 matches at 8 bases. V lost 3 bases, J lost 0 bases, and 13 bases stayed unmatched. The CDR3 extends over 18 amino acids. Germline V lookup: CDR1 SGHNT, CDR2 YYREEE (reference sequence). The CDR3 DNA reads TGTGCCAGCAGCTCGGGGGCAGGGGGCATGGGCTCTAACTATGGCTACACCTTC. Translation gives CASSSGAGGMGSNYGYTF.

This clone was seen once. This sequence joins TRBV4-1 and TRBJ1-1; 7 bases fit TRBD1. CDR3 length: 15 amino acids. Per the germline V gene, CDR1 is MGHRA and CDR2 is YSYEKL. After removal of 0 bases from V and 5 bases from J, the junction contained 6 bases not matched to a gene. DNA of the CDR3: TGCGCCAGCAGCCAAGATCCTGACAGGGTAACTGAAGCTTTCTTT. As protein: CASSQDPDRVTEAFF.

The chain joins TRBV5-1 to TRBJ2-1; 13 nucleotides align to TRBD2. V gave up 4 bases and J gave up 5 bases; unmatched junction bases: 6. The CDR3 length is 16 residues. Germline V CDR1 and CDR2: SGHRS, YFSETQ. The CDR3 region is CASSRATSGGNNEQFF. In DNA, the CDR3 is TGCGCCAGCAGCAGGGCGACTAGCGGGGGGAACAATGAGCAGTTCTTC.